This T cell receptor beta chain was identified during a study of blood T cell repertoires in COVID-19. Study information: The samples span acute and convalescent COVID-19 from the United States, Italy and Spain. The cDNA or gDNA used as material had been derived from T cells, B-cell-depleted T cells, or PBMCs.

Per the authors' pipeline: Nucleated cell counts were estimated from reference gene primer amplification. Repertoires were generated with immunoSEQ multiplex PCR, while TCRdb's copy carries only in-frame clones and drops some. Clone size and V and J calls were adopted from that table, with D and trimming inferred from the DNA. The sample includes about 120,000 clones, 60% to 80% seen only once; the top ten take over 4.5%. The CDR3 sequence is 14 residues long. Germline V gene data show CDR1 as SGHTS and CDR2 as YDEGEE. After removal of 1 base from V and 6 bases from J, the junction contained 5 bases not matched to a gene.

The receptor was derived from a man in his sixties with acute or convalescent COVID-19. The chain uses TRBV5-8 and TRBJ2-7; 9 positions agree with TRBD2. Sequencing used peripheral blood. The CDR3 is CASSLMRGGVEQYF. Written as DNA, the CDR3 is TGTGCCAGCAGCTTGATGCGGGGGGGGGTCGAGCAGTACTTC.